In its sample, the clone carrying this T cell receptor beta chain was seen many times. The antigen is not known. This specimen comes from a study of T-cell reconstitution after alpha-beta-depleted transplantation in children. Study-wide findings and caveats: There were some patients whose high TCRbeta diversity at day 60 came from surviving recipient T cells and thymic progenitors. When one year had passed after transplant, most T-cell counts and diversity came from newly produced T cells. Roughly two months post-transplant, alpha-beta T cells reportedly originated from several hundred graft clones that had expanded.

V was trimmed by 0 bases and J by 2 bases, leaving 7 bases between them. The CDR3 runs 14 residues. Germline V gives CDR1 SGHRS, CDR2 YFSETQ. Unique molecular identifiers were incorporated into the prepared TCRbeta library. MiXCR, run by TCRdb on the PCR reads, gives a single entry per CDR3 protein. The table records 550,000 to 800,000 distinct CDR3 sequences, about an eighth of them present only once. This chain links TRBV5-1 with TRBJ2-3; D is unclear. Sequenced here: PBMCs, sampled before TCRalphabeta/CD19-depleted stem cell transplant. The TCR was taken from a girl aged 2 to 10 with congenital amegakaryocytic thrombocytopenia, due to receive a stem cell transplant. The DNA for the CDR3 is TGCGCCAGCAGCTTGGCTGAGGACACAGATACGCAGTATTTT. Translated: CASSLAEDTDTQYF.